This TCR beta chain originates from a study of T cells in Graves' hyperthyroidism and ophthalmopathy. General observations from the study: The model forecast ophthalmopathy, anticipating it by a median roughly 6.3 months before onset.

Researchers took RNA transcripts and amplified the TCR beta CDR3 regions from them. TCR CDR3 regions were first amplified by RT-PCR with HTBI primers. MiXCR was run by TCRdb on the multiplex PCR reads, yielding one entry per CDR3 protein. Of some 700,000 distinct CDR3 sequences listed, 15% to 20% are singletons. This clonotype was recorded many times. Its antigen is undetermined. Calling Graves' hyperthyroidism stable meant ophthalmopathy did not progress within 18 months. The sequence was collected from a man over 45 with Graves' hyperthyroidism. What was sequenced was blood.

CDR3 region: CASTGTSGNRGTDTQYF. Here the CDR3 DNA reads TGTGCCAGCACAGGGACTAGCGGGAACAGGGGGACAGATACGCAGTATTTT. The rearrangement uses TRBV2 and TRBJ2-3, with 13 bases identical to TRBD2. CDR1 is SNHLY, CDR2 FYNNEI, per germline. The CDR3 totals 17 residues. V shed 7 bases and J 3 bases; nucleotides not matched to a gene: 10. Using reference TRBV2 and TRBJ2-3 for the parts outside the CDR3, the full variable domain is EPEVTQTPSHQVTQMGQEVILRCVPISNHLYFYWYRQILGQKVEFLVSFYNNEISEKSEIFDDQFSVERPDGSNFTLKIRSTKLEDSAMYFCASTGTSGNRGTDTQYFGPGTRLTVL.